This T cell receptor (beta chain) came from a study of T cell changes during pregnancy in multiple sclerosis. Sequencing was performed with immunoSEQ multiplex PCR; in TCRdb, only in-frame clones are kept and a portion is missing. The sample holds around 67,000 clones; roughly nine tenths are singletons and the top ten take more than 8%. This clone was picked up a small number of times. V was clipped by 5 bases and J by 5 bases, with 15 bases between them. This CDR3 comprises 14 residues. Per germline, CDR1 LNHDA and CDR2 SQIVND (reference sequence). Specimen: peripheral blood, collected after pregnancy. The chain carries TRBV19 and TRBJ1-2; a weak D match, TRBD1 (6 bases). This clonotype was sampled from a female donor in good health, enrolled as a control in a pregnancy study. The DNA for the CDR3 is TGTGCCAGTAGTCCGGACAGCTGGCGATATGGCTACACCTTC. This encodes CASSPDSWRYGYTF.